This TCR beta chain was identified during a study of molecular identifiers for immune sequencing clone quantification. TCRdb called the PCR reads again in MiXCR, with one record for every CDR3 protein. The repertoire consists of about 640,000 distinct CDR3 sequences, with roughly 21% occurring once and the leading ten covering approximately 0.9%. The germline V gene encodes CDR1 SEHNR and CDR2 FQNEAQ (reference sequence). The CDR3 consists of 17 residues. After removal of 4 bases from V and 1 base from J, the junction contained 10 bases not matched to a gene. Only a few counts were recorded for this clonotype.

The chain recombines TRBV7-9 with TRBJ2-5, with TRBD2 identical over 9 bases. Sequences were obtained from naive CD8+ T cells from blood, with Jurkat cell RNA spiked in. Subset here: FACS-sorted CD8+CD4-CCR7+CD45RA+ naive T cells. The receptor comes from a human donor in good health. Some libraries in this study had Jurkat cell RNA spiked in. For the CDR3, the DNA is TGTGCCAGCAGCTCACCTCCGGGACTAGCAGGCCAAGAGACCCAGTACTTC. This gives the protein CASSSPPGLAGQETQYF.